This entry is about one T cell receptor (beta chain). Its antigen is unidentified. These data originate in a study of radiotherapy plus CTLA-4 blockade in lung cancer. Study conclusions and caveats: The authors reported that early blood T cell clone dynamics, with interferon-beta, best predicted response. Expansion of tumor-derived TCR clones was observed in blood after radiotherapy plus ipilimumab.

The CDR3 covers 16 residues. Germline V gives CDR1 SEHNR, CDR2 FQNEAQ (reference sequence). Between the trimmed V and J ends, which lost 10 bases and 1 base, there was a span of 19 bases. Method: immunoSEQ multiplex PCR; TCRdb's copy keeps in-frame clones and lacks some. The sample holds over 14,000 clones; 55% to 80% are singletons and the top ten take 45% to 55%. Treatment of patients with chemo-refractory metastatic non-small-cell lung cancer consisted of focal radiation plus CTLA-4 blockade with ipilimumab. The sequences come from peripheral blood, collected from a patient treated with radiotherapy plus ipilimumab. This clonotype originated in a human donor with non-small cell lung cancer whose response to radiotherapy plus ipilimumab could not be evaluated. The rearrangement links TRBV7-9 to TRBJ2-2; D perhaps matches TRBD2 (5 bases). Here the CDR3 reads CANHPGSALNTGELFF. CDR3 DNA: TGTGCCAACCATCCGGGATCGGCACTGAACACCGGGGAGCTGTTTTTT.